Sequencing of this T cell receptor (beta chain) was carried out in a study of CD4 T cells in relation to SARS-CoV-2 and coronaviruses. Some clones are missing from TCRdb's copy, which holds only in-frame ones; the method was immunoSEQ multiplex PCR. The repertoire consists of almost 30,000 clones, with about three quarters occurring once and the leading ten covering roughly 15%. Comment on this clone: Its antigen is as yet unknown.

Study outcomes and limitations: Samples before the pandemic and after infection were not matched within any donor.

The CDR3 is made up of 13 amino acids. Germline-derived CDR1 and CDR2 are SGDLS and YYNGEE. V dropped 0 bases and J dropped 7 bases, with 7 bases sitting between them. Unexposed donor CD4+ T cells date from about 2011-2018, before the COVID-19 pandemic. After nine to ten days of culture, CD4+ T cells were isolated. On days 3 and 7, cultures got half fresh IL-2 medium. This chain connects TRBV9 to TRBJ2-2; no firm D call. The material sequenced was CD4+ T cells from PBMCs, cultured in vitro. The clonotype was recovered from a human donor in good health. The CDR3 nucleotides read TGTGCCAGCAGCGTAGGGCCGGTCGGGGAGCTGTTTTTT. As protein: CASSVGPVGELFF.